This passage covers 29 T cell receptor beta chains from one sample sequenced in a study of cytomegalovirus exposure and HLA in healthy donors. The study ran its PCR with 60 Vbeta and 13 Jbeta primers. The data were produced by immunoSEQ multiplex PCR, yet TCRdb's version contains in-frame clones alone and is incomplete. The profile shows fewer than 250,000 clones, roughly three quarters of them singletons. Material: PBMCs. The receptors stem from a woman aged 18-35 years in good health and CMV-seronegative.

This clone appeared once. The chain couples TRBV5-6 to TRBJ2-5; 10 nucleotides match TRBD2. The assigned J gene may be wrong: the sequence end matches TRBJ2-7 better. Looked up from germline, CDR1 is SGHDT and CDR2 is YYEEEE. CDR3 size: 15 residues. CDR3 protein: CASSLLLAGVNEQYF. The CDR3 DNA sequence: TGTGCCAGCAGCTTGTTGCTAGCGGGAGTCAACGAGCAGTACTTC.

The CDR3 is CATSRSQQETQYF. In nucleotides, the CDR3 is TGTGCCACCAGCAGAAGTCAGCAAGAGACCCAGTACTTC. This sequence joins TRBV15 and TRBJ2-5; D gene ambiguous. This CDR3 region has 13 residues. The V gene's germline CDR1 is LNHNV and CDR2 YYDKDF (reference sequence). V was pared by 2 bases and J by 2 bases, with 6 bases between.

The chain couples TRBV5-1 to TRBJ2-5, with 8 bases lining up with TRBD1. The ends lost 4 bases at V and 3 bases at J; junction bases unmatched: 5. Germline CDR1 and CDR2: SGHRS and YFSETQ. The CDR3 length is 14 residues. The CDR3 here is CASSIQGAEETQYF. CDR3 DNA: TGCGCCAGCAGCATTCAGGGGGCGGAAGAGACCCAGTACTTC.

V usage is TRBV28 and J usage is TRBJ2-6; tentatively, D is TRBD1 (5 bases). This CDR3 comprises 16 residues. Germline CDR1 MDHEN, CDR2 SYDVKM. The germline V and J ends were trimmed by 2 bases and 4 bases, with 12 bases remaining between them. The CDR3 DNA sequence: TGTGCCAGCAGTTTAATCATGACAGCGGGGGCCAACGTCCTGACTTTC. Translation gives CASSLIMTAGANVLTF.

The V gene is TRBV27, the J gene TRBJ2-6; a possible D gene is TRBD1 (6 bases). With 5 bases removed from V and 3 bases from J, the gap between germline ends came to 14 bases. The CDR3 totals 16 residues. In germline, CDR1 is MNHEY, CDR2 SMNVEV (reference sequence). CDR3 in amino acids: CASSPYRDGGANVLTF. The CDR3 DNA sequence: TGTGCCAGCAGTCCCTACAGGGATGGTGGGGCCAACGTCCTGACTTTC.

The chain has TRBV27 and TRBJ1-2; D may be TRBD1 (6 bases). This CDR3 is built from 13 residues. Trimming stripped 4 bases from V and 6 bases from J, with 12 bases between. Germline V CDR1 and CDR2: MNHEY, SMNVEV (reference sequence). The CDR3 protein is CASSSLSGDGYTF. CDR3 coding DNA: TGTGCCAGCAGTTCGTTATCAGGGGATGGCTACACCTTC.

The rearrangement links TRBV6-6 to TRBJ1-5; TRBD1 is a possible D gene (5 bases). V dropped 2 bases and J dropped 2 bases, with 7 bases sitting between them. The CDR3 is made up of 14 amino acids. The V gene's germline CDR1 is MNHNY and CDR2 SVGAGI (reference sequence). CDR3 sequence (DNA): TGTGCCAGCAGTTACGTAGGGGGCAATCAGCCCCAGCATTTT. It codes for CASSYVGGNQPQHF.

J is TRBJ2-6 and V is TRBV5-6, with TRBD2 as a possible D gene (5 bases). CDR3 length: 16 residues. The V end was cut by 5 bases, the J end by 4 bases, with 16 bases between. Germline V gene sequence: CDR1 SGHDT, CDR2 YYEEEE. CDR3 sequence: CASRQGTGLGANVLTF. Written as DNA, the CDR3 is TGTGCCAGCAGGCAAGGAACGGGGTTGGGGGCCAACGTCCTGACTTTC.

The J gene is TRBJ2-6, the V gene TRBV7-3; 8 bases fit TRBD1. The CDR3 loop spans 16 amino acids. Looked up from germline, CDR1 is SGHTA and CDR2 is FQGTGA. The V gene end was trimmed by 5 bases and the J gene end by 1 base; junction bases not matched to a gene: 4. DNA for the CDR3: TGTGCCAGCAGCACCGACAGGGGATCTGGGGCCAACGTCCTGACTTTC. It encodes CASSTDRGSGANVLTF.

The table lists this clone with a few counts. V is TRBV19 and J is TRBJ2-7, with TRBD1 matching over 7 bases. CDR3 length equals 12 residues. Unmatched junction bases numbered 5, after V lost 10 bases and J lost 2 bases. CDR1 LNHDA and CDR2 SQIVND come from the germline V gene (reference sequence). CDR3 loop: CATKDRTYEQYF. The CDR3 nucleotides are TGTGCCACCAAGGACAGGACCTACGAGCAGTACTTC.

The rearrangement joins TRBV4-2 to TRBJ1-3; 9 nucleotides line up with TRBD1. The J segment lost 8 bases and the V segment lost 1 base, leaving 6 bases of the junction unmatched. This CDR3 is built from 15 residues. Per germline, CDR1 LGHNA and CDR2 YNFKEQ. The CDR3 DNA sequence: TGTGCCAGCAGCCAAGTTAGCGACAGGGGGGACACCATATATTTT. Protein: CASSQVSDRGDTIYF.

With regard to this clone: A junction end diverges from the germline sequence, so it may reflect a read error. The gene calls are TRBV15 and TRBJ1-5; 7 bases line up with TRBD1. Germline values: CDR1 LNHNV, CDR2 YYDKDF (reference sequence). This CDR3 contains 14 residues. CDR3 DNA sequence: TGTGCCACCAGCCGAGACAGGGACTATCAGCCCCAGCATTTT. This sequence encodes CATSRDRDYQPQHF.

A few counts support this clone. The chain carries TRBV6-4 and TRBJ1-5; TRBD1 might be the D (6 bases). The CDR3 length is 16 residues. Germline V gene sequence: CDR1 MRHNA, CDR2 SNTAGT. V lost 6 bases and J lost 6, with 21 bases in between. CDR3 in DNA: TGTGCCAGCAGCGAAGAGCCAGGGGATCCCAGTCAGCCCCAGCATTTT. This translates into CASSEEPGDPSQPQHF.

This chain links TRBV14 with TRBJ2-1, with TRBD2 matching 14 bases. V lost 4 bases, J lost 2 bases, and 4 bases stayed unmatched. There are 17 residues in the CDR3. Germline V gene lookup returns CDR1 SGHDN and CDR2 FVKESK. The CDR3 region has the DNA TGTGCCAGCAGCCCGACGGGACTAGCGGGAGCCTACAATGAGCAGTTCTTC. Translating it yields CASSPTGLAGAYNEQFF.

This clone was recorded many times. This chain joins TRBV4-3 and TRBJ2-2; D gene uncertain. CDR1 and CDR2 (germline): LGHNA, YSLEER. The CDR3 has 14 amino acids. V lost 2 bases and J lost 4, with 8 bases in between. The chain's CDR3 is CASSQSSVTGELFF. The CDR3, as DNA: TGCGCCAGCAGCCAAAGTTCGGTCACCGGGGAGCTGTTTTTT.

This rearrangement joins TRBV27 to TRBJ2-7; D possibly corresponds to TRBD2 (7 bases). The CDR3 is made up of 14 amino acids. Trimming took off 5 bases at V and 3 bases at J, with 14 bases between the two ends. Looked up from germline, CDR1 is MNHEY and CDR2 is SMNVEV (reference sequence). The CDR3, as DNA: TGTGCCAGCAGTGCTGAGGGGGGGAACTACGAGCAGTACTTC. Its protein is CASSAEGGNYEQYF.

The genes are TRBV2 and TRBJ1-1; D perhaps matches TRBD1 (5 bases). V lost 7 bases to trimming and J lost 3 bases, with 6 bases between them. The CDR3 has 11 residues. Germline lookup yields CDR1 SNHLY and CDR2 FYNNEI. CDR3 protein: CASKGDTEAFF. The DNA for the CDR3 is TGTGCCAGCAAAGGGGACACTGAAGCTTTCTTT.

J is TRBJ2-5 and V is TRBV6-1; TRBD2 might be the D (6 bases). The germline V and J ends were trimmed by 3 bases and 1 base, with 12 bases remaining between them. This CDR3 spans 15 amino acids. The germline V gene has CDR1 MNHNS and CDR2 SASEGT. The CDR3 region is CASSDFGRGQETQYF. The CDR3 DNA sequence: TGTGCCAGCAGTGACTTCGGGCGGGGCCAAGAGACCCAGTACTTC.

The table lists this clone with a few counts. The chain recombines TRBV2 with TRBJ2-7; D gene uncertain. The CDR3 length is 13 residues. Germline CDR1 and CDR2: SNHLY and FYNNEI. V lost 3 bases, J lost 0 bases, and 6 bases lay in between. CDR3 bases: TGTGCCAGCAGTGACAGGCTCTCCTACGAGCAGTACTTC. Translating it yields CASSDRLSYEQYF. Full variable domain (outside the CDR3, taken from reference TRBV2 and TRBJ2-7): EPEVTQTPSHQVTQMGQEVILRCVPISNHLYFYWYRQILGQKVEFLVSFYNNEISEKSEIFDDQFSVERPDGSNFTLKIRSTKLEDSAMYFCASSDRLSYEQYFGPGTRLTVT.

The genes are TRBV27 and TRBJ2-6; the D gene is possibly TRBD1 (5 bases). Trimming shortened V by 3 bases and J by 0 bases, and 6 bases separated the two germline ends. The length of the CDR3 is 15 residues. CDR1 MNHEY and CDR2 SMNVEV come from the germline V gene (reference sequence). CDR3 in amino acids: CASSLTVSGANVLTF. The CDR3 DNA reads TGTGCCAGCAGTTTGACAGTCTCTGGGGCCAACGTCCTGACTTTC. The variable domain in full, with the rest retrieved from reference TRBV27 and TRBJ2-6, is EAQVTQNPRYLITVTGKKLTVTCSQNMNHEYMSWYRQDPGLGLRQIYYSMNVEVTDKGDVPEGYKVSRKEKRNFPLILESPSPNQTSLYFCASSLTVSGANVLTFGAGSRLTVL.

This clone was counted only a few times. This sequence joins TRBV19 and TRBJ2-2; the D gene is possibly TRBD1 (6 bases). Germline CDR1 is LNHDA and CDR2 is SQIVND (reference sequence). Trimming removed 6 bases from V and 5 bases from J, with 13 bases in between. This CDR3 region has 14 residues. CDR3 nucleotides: TGTGCCAGTAGCGAAGACAGGCTTACCGGGGAGCTGTTTTTT. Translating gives CASSEDRLTGELFF.

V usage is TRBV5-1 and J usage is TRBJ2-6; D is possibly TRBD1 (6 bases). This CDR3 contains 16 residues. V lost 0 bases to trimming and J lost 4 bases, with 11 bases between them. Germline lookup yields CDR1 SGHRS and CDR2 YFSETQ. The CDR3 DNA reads TGCGCCAGCAGCTTGGGAACAGGGCGAGGGGCCAACGTCCTGACTTTC. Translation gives CASSLGTGRGANVLTF.

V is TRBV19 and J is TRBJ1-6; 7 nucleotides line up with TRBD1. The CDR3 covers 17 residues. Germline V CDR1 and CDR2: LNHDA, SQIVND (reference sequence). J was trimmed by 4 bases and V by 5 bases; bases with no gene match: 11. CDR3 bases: TGTGCCAGTAGTGGAGAGACAGGGTCTGATTATAATTCACCCCTCCACTTT. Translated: CASSGETGSDYNSPLHF. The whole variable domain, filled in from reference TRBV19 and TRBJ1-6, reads DGGITQSPKYLFRKEGQNVTLSCEQNLNHDAMYWYRQDPGQGLRLIYYSQIVNDFQKGDIAEGYSVSREKKESFPLTVTSAQKNPTAFYLCASSGETGSDYNSPLHFGNGTRLTVT.

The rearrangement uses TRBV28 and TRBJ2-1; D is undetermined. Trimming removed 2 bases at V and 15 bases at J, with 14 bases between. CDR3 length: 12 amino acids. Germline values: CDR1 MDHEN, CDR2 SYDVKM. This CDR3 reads CASSLGQSYLFF. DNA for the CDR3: TGTGCCAGCAGTTTAGGGCAGTCCTACTTGTTCTTC.

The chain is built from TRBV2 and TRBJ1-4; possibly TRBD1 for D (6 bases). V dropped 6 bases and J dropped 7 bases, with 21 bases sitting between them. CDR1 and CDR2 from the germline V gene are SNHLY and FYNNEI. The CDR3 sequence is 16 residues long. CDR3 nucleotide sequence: TGTGCCAGCAGATACCGGGACACCGAACGCAGTGAAAAACTGTTTTTT. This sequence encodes CASRYRDTERSEKLFF.

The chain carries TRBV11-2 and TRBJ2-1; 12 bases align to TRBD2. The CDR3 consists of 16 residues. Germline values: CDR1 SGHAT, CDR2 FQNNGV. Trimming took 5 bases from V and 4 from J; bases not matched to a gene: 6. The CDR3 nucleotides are TGTGCCAGCAGCCTCAGACTAGCGGGAGTATACAATGAGCAGTTCTTC. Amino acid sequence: CASSLRLAGVYNEQFF.

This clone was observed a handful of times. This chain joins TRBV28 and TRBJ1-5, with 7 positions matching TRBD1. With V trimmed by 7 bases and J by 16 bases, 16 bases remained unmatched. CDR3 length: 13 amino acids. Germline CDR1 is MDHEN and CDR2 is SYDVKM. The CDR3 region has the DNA TGTGCCAGCATCTCCGTCCAGGGGGAGGACGAACATTTT. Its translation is CASISVQGEDEHF.

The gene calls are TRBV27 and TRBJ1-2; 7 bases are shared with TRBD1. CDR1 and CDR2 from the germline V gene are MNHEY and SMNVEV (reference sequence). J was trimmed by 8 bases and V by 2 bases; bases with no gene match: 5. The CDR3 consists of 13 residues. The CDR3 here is CASSLQGGDGYTF. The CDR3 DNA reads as TGTGCCAGCAGTTTACAGGGGGGAGACGGCTACACCTTC.

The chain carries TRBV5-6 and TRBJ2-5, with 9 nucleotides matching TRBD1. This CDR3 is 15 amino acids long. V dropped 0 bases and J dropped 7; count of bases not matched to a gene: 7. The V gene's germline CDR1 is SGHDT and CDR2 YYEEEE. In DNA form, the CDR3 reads TGTGCCAGCAGCTTGGGGCCGGGACAGGGAGGGACCCAGTACTTC. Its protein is CASSLGPGQGGTQYF.